The clone carrying this TCR beta chain has more than one count but fewer than ten. Its target is unknown. These data belong to a study of identical twins. Findings and caveats of the study: Twins shared beta out-of-frame sequences in excess, but this excess was weaker. A partial confounding effect on zero-insertion analyses could come from invariant MAIT and iNKT cells.

Trimming shortened V by 6 bases and J by 4 bases, and 12 bases separated the two germline ends. The CDR3 length is 13 residues. Germline V lookup: CDR1 MNHNY, CDR2 SVGAGI (reference sequence). It was template switching that added a universal primer site, and there were unique molecular identifiers on the cDNA. TCRdb ran MiXCR on the 5' RACE reads and lists one entry per CDR3 protein. The data show fewer than 800,000 distinct CDR3 sequences, around 7.5% seen once. The same sample was also studied in work on yellow fever vaccine responses in identical twins.

Source material: PBMCs. The V gene is TRBV6-6, the J gene TRBJ1-1; TRBD1 is a possible D gene (5 bases). The receptor's source is a woman aged 18 to 35 in good health. The CDR3 sequence is CASSGRQRTEAFF. The DNA for the CDR3 is TGTGCCAGCAGCGGAAGACAGCGCACTGAAGCTTTCTTT.